The 23 T cell receptor beta chains below were found in one sample sequenced in a study of T cells in Graves' hyperthyroidism and ophthalmopathy (dated by TCRdb to the late 2010s). Receptors were amplified or captured by multiplex PCR. This sample was sequenced with an Illumina HiSeq 2000. The TCR beta CDR3 regions were amplified from RNA transcripts. For the first round of RT-PCR on the TCR CDR3, the HTBI primer set was used together with the Qiagen OneStep RT-PCR kit. TCRdb reprocessed the public reads (quality trimming at Q25 with fastp, clone calling with MiXCR) and kept in-frame beta chains. Merged by CDR3 protein, the rows form single entries marked with the most common genes and DNA. The sample table lists fewer than 250,000 distinct CDR3 sequences, about a sixth of them with a count of one. The top ten clonotypes cover 28% of the sample. The specimen was blood. The receptors come from a woman aged 18-29 years with Graves' ophthalmopathy.

This clonotype was counted at least ten times. This chain joins TRBV9 and TRBJ2-5; D call uncertain. CDR1 SGDLS and CDR2 YYNGEE come from the germline V gene. The CDR3 runs 13 residues. The germline V and J ends were trimmed by 4 bases and 1 base, with 8 bases remaining between them. CDR3 sequence: CASSPLTQETQYF. In DNA form, the CDR3 reads TGTGCCAGCAGCCCTCTGACCCAAGAGACCCAGTACTTC.

This clonotype was seen a few times. This may be a read error: a much more frequent sequence differs by one nucleotide. The J gene is TRBJ2-5, the V gene TRBV5-6, with D perhaps matching TRBD2 (5 bases). V was trimmed by 1 base and J by 3 bases, leaving 10 bases between them. CDR1 SGHDT and CDR2 YYEEEE come from the germline V gene. This CDR3 contains 14 residues. CDR3 protein: CASSLKPAEETQYF. The CDR3 DNA reads as TGTGCCAGCAGCTTGAAACCAGCGGAAGAGACCCAGTACTTC.

In this sample, this clonotype turned up a few times. The rearrangement links TRBV10-2 to TRBJ1-5, with 9 bases that match TRBD1. The CDR3 sequence is 18 residues long. CDR1 WSHSY and CDR2 SAAADI come from the germline V gene. V gave up 3 bases and J gave up 2 bases; unmatched junction bases: 11. The CDR3 coding sequence is TGCGCCAGCAGTGAACGGACAGGGGAGGTTTGGGGCAATCAGCCCCAGCATTTT. It encodes CASSERTGEVWGNQPQHF.

At least ten counts were recorded for this clonotype. The chain links TRBV7-2 to TRBJ2-7, with D uncertain. V was pared by 2 bases and J by 4 bases, with 6 bases between. This CDR3 is built from 12 residues. The germline CDR1 and CDR2 sequences are SGHTA and FQGNSA. CDR3 residues: CASSLSRYEQYF. In DNA, the CDR3 is TGTGCCAGCAGCTTAAGTAGGTACGAGCAGTACTTC. Supplemented by reference TRBV7-2 and TRBJ2-7, the full variable domain reads GAGVSQSPSNKVTEKGKDVELRCDPISGHTALYWYRQSLGQGLEFLIYFQGNSAPDKSGLPSDRFSAERTGGSVSTLTIQRTQQEDSAVYLCASSLSRYEQYFGPGTRLTVT.

The rearrangement links TRBV19 to TRBJ2-2; tentatively, D is TRBD2 (6 bases). This CDR3 contains 14 residues. The V end lost 1 base, the J end lost 6 bases, and 9 bases lay between the germline ends. The germline gives CDR1 LNHDA, CDR2 SQIVND (reference sequence). The CDR3: CASSIAGGAGELFF. As DNA, the CDR3 is TGTGCCAGTAGTATAGCAGGAGGGGCCGGGGAGCTGTTTTTT.

Points on this clonotype: Given a much more abundant clone one base away, this may be a read error. The chain carries TRBV6-1 and TRBJ2-5; D is uncertain. This CDR3 has 13 amino acids. The germline V and J ends were trimmed by 5 bases and 5 bases, with 12 bases remaining between them. The germline V gene has CDR1 MNHNS and CDR2 SASEGT. The CDR3 sequence is CASSQNLEETQYF. CDR3 coding DNA: TGTGCCAGCAGTCAGAATCTTGAGGAGACCCAGTACTTC.

This clonotype was counted ten times or more. The V gene is TRBV28, the J gene TRBJ1-1; no firm D call. The CDR3 covers 14 residues. In germline, CDR1 is MDHEN, CDR2 SYDVKM. Trimming stripped 2 bases from V and 0 bases from J, with 7 bases between. The CDR3 region has the DNA TGTGCCAGCAGTTTAGGCAGTGTGAACACTGAAGCTTTCTTT. Its translation is CASSLGSVNTEAFF.

This clonotype was observed many times. The CDR3: CASSLRGNYGYTF. The CDR3 DNA reads TGTGCCAGCAGTTTGAGGGGTAACTATGGCTACACCTTC. The chain links TRBV6-1 to TRBJ1-2, with D maybe TRBD1 (5 bases). V lost 5 bases and J 1 base, leaving 8 bases between the germline ends. Per the germline V gene, CDR1 is MNHNS and CDR2 is SASEGT. CDR3 length: 13 residues.

The gene calls are TRBV6-9 and TRBJ1-2; possibly TRBD1 for D (6 bases). In germline, CDR1 is MNHGY, CDR2 SVAAGI. The CDR3 is made up of 15 amino acids. V lost 9 bases and J lost 2, with 19 bases in between. CDR3 amino acids: CASIISGGLNYGYTF. The CDR3 nucleotides read TGTGCCAGTATTATCTCCGGGGGGCTGAACTATGGCTACACCTTC.

This clonotype occurred many times. J is TRBJ2-5 and V is TRBV27; 7 bases map to TRBD1. Germline CDR1 reads MNHEY; CDR2 reads SMNVEV (reference sequence). The CDR3 loop spans 15 amino acids. V was clipped by 3 bases and J by 5 bases; unmatched bases: 9. The CDR3 sequence: CASSFLADREETQYF. The CDR3 nucleotides read TGTGCCAGCAGTTTCTTGGCCGACAGGGAGGAGACCCAGTACTTC.

This clonotype was counted ten times or more. This rearrangement joins TRBV13 to TRBJ2-2, with a possible D match to TRBD2 (5 bases). Trimming pared 2 bases from V and 6 bases from J, leaving 7 bases between. Per the germline V gene, CDR1 is PRHDT and CDR2 is FYEKMQ (reference sequence). CDR3 size: 13 residues. The CDR3 protein is CASSLRGSGELFF. DNA of the CDR3: TGTGCCAGCAGCTTACGGGGATCCGGGGAGCTGTTTTTT.

The gene calls are TRBV5-6 and TRBJ2-3; D might be TRBD2 (5 bases). The CDR3 runs to 13 residues. In germline, CDR1 is SGHDT, CDR2 YYEEEE. Trimming stripped 5 bases from V and 5 bases from J, with 12 bases between. The CDR3 coding sequence is TGTGCCAGCAGTCGAACCGGGATAGATACGCAGTATTTT. Its protein is CASSRTGIDTQYF.

In this sample, this clonotype turned up many times. J is TRBJ2-1 and V is TRBV27; 9 nucleotides line up with TRBD2. Germline V lookup: CDR1 MNHEY, CDR2 SMNVEV (reference sequence). Losses at the gene ends were 0 bases for V and 4 bases for J; bases not matched to a gene: 10. The CDR3 runs to 18 residues. CDR3 in amino acids: CASSLSESGRPVYNEQFF. The CDR3 bases are TGTGCCAGCAGTTTATCAGAGAGCGGGAGGCCAGTTTACAATGAGCAGTTCTTC.

This clonotype has at least ten counts. The chain employs TRBV7-9 and TRBJ2-1; 15 nucleotides align to TRBD2. The CDR3 length is 17 residues. Trimming removed 4 bases from V and 4 bases from J; junction bases left unmatched: 5. Germline V lookup: CDR1 SEHNR, CDR2 FQNEAQ (reference sequence). The CDR3 reads CASSSGLAGGDYNEQFF. The CDR3 bases are TGTGCCAGCAGCTCTGGACTAGCGGGAGGGGATTACAATGAGCAGTTCTTC.

This clonotype appeared many times. The chain couples TRBV12-5 to TRBJ1-2; D is perhaps TRBD1 (5 bases). CDR1 LGHNT and CDR2 FRNRAP come from the germline V gene. This CDR3 has 12 residues. V was pared by 0 bases and J by 8 bases, with 7 bases between. The CDR3 DNA reads as TGTGCTAGTGGTTTGGTAGGGGCCGGCTACACCTTC. Residues: CASGLVGAGYTF.

J is TRBJ1-3 and V is TRBV5-1; 11 bases line up with TRBD1. The V and J ends lost 3 bases and 3 bases, in that order; junction bases with no gene match: 8. Germline CDR1 reads SGHRS; CDR2 reads YFSETQ. The length of the CDR3 is 17 residues. The CDR3 region is CASSSPGQGDFGNTIYF. DNA for the CDR3: TGCGCCAGCAGCTCGCCGGGACAGGGGGATTTTGGAAACACCATATATTTT.

This clonotype was counted at least ten times. The rearrangement uses TRBV7-6 and TRBJ1-1; no clear D gene. Germline lookup yields CDR1 SGHVS and CDR2 FNYEAQ. Trimming removed 5 bases at V and 1 base at J, with 8 bases between. This CDR3 is 13 amino acids long. The DNA for the CDR3 is TGTGCCAGCAGCATGGACGGGAACACTGAAGCTTTCTTT. Its translation is CASSMDGNTEAFF.

The V gene is TRBV28, the J gene TRBJ2-2; D call uncertain. V lost 7 bases and J 4 bases, leaving 13 bases between the germline ends. Germline CDR1 is MDHEN and CDR2 is SYDVKM. The CDR3 consists of 14 residues. The CDR3 here is CASMKPPGTGELFF. CDR3 sequence (DNA): TGTGCCAGCATGAAACCCCCGGGCACCGGGGAGCTGTTTTTT. Looking up the rest from reference TRBV28 and TRBJ2-2 gives the full variable domain: DVKVTQSSRYLVKRTGEKVFLECVQDMDHENMFWYRQDPGLGLRLIYFSYDVKMKEKGDIPEGYSVSREKKERFSLILESASTNQTSMYLCASMKPPGTGELFFGEGSRLTVL.

This clonotype showed up many times. The chain carries TRBV18 and TRBJ1-6; D is ambiguous. The germline V and J ends were trimmed by 8 bases and 7 bases, with 9 bases remaining between them. From germline, CDR1 is KGHSH and CDR2 LQKENI. This CDR3 contains 12 residues. The CDR3 DNA sequence: TGTGCCAGCAGCCCGGGCAATTCACCCCTCCACTTT. Encoded protein: CASSPGNSPLHF.

This clonotype has at least ten counts. The rearrangement uses TRBV2 and TRBJ1-2; D unresolved. The CDR3 sequence is 14 residues long. In germline, CDR1 is SNHLY, CDR2 FYNNEI. V was pared by 6 bases and J by 3 bases, with 14 bases between. The CDR3 reads CASRSDTRDYGYTF. The CDR3 DNA sequence: TGTGCCAGCAGGAGCGACACACGAGACTATGGCTACACCTTC. The whole variable domain, filled in from reference TRBV2 and TRBJ1-2, reads EPEVTQTPSHQVTQMGQEVILRCVPISNHLYFYWYRQILGQKVEFLVSFYNNEISEKSEIFDDQFSVERPDGSNFTLKIRSTKLEDSAMYFCASRSDTRDYGYTFGSGTRLTVV.

As concerns this clonotype: This may be a read error: a much more frequent sequence differs by one nucleotide. The chain's CDR3 is CASSLRRVNEQFF. The CDR3 DNA reads as TGTGCCAGCAGTTTAAGACGGGTCAATGAGCAGTTCTTC. The chain carries TRBV27 and TRBJ2-1; D is undetermined. In germline, CDR1 is MNHEY, CDR2 SMNVEV (reference sequence). The length of the CDR3 is 13 residues. Trimming removed 2 bases at V and 6 bases at J, with 8 bases between.

In this sample, this clonotype turned up many times. This chain connects TRBV7-9 to TRBJ1-2; no definite D call. This CDR3 comprises 15 residues. From germline, CDR1 is SEHNR and CDR2 FQNEAQ (reference sequence). Trimming stripped 5 bases from V and 2 bases from J, with 15 bases between. This CDR3 reads CASSRGQAPNYGYTF. In nucleotides, the CDR3 is TGTGCCAGCAGCCGAGGGCAGGCACCAAACTATGGCTACACCTTC.

This clonotype was detected many times. The chain uses TRBV2 and TRBJ2-2; no reliable D call. CDR1 and CDR2 (germline): SNHLY, FYNNEI. The CDR3 length is 12 residues. Trimming took off 6 bases at V and 3 bases at J, with 5 bases between the two ends. In DNA, the CDR3 is TGTGCCAGCAGCCCCGACACCGGGGAGCTGTTTTTT. Residues: CASSPDTGELFF.